This note documents a single TCR beta chain sequence. Clones were read by immunoSEQ multiplex PCR, and TCRdb kept only the in-frame ones, dropping some. This sample has about 230,000 clones; around 83% occur once, and the top ten carry roughly 7.4%. The sample is drawn from a study of blood T cell repertoires in COVID-19. Study context: The study drew acute and convalescent COVID-19 samples from the United States, Italy and Spain. Sources were T cells, B-cell-depleted T cells, or PBMCs; the material itself was cDNA or gDNA.

V lost 1 base, J lost 2 bases, and 9 bases lay in between. The length of the CDR3 is 15 residues. Per the germline V gene, CDR1 is GTSNPN and CDR2 is SVGIG (reference sequence). This TCR was recovered from a woman in her forties or fifties with acute or convalescent COVID-19. The chain links TRBV30 to TRBJ1-6; D is unclear. The sequenced sample consisted of peripheral blood. This CDR3 is CAWSAQFAYNSPLHF. CDR3 nucleotide sequence: TGTGCCTGGAGTGCACAATTTGCCTATAATTCACCCCTCCACTTT.